The 27 T cell receptor beta chains listed next were all sequenced from one sample in a study of early T cells in non-severe SARS-CoV-2 infection. TCRdb used MiXCR to reprocess the 5' RACE reads, holding one entry per CDR3 protein. Of roughly 56,000 distinct CDR3 sequences in the sample, 8% to 9% were seen once. The specimen sequenced was whole blood. These receptors all come from an adult who was a healthcare worker with PCR-confirmed SARS-CoV-2 infection or an uninfected control (not recorded which).

V and J are TRBV6-1 and TRBJ2-7; unclear D gene. The CDR3 has 13 amino acids. Germline V lookup: CDR1 MNHNS, CDR2 SASEGT. Trimming shortened V by 3 bases and J by 1 base, and 7 bases separated the two germline ends. CDR3 amino acids: CASSEDPSYEQYF. The CDR3 nucleotides read TGTGCCAGCAGTGAGGACCCATCCTACGAGCAGTACTTC.

Concerning this clonotype: One junction end disagrees with the germline gene, perhaps due to a read error. The V gene is TRBV7-7, the J gene TRBJ2-2; D gene uncertain. The CDR3 loop spans 14 amino acids. CDR1 and CDR2 from the germline V gene are SSHAT and FNYEAQ (reference sequence). The CDR3 bases are TGTGCTAGCAGCCTGGGTATTGACACCGGGGAGCTGTTTTTT. This codes for CASSLGIDTGELFF.

This clonotype was picked up a small number of times. The rearrangement joins TRBV7-3 to TRBJ2-6; 11 bases are shared with TRBD2. The CDR3 is 18 residues long. Germline CDR1 SGHTA, CDR2 FQGTGA. With 5 bases clipped from V and 4 bases from J, the junction kept 10 bases outside the gene matches. CDR3 loop: CASSRGTSGASGANVLTF. The CDR3 DNA sequence: TGTGCCAGCAGCCGAGGGACTAGCGGAGCCTCGGGGGCCAACGTCCTGACTTTC.

In its sample, this clonotype was seen many times. This chain links TRBV10-1 with TRBJ2-5, with 7 positions matching TRBD2. The CDR3 is 16 residues long. The germline V gene encodes CDR1 WNHNN and CDR2 SYGVQD (reference sequence). Germline trimming cut 0 bases from V and 1 base from J; bases unmatched to any gene: 5. CDR3: CASSESDGEGQETQYF. The CDR3 DNA sequence: TGCGCCAGCAGTGAGTCAGACGGGGAGGGCCAAGAGACCCAGTACTTC.

The chain carries TRBV7-8 and TRBJ2-3, with 15 bases matching TRBD2. This CDR3 is built from 19 residues. V shed 4 bases, J shed 3 bases, and the junction held 11 bases outside the gene matches. The germline CDR1 and CDR2 sequences are SGHVS and FQNEAQ. The CDR3 here is CASSSGLAGGDRLTDTQYF. CDR3 coding DNA: TGTGCCAGCAGCTCGGGACTAGCGGGAGGAGATAGACTTACAGATACGCAGTATTTT.

This clonotype appeared many times. The rearrangement uses TRBV27 and TRBJ2-1; TRBD2 might be the D (5 bases). The CDR3 loop spans 14 amino acids. Germline CDR1 MNHEY, CDR2 SMNVEV (reference sequence). V lost 5 bases to trimming and J lost 4 bases, with 12 bases between them. The CDR3 DNA reads TGTGCCAGCAGTAACAACAGAGGGTACAATGAGCAGTTCTTC. Translated: CASSNNRGYNEQFF.

The chain has TRBV5-1 and TRBJ2-7; D possibly corresponds to TRBD2 (6 bases). Germline V gives CDR1 SGHRS, CDR2 YFSETQ. With 2 bases removed from V and 1 base from J, the gap between germline ends came to 10 bases. The CDR3 runs 14 residues. CDR3: CASSFTGTSYEQYF. CDR3 nucleotide sequence: TGCGCCAGCAGCTTCACCGGGACTTCCTACGAGCAGTACTTC. The full variable domain, in which reference TRBV5-1 and TRBJ2-7 provide the parts outside the CDR3, is KAGVTQTPRYLIKTRGQQVTLSCSPISGHRSVSWYQQTPGQGLQFLFEYFSETQRNKGNFPGRFSGRQFSNSRSEMNVSTLELGDSALYLCASSFTGTSYEQYFGPGTRLTVT.

In its sample, this clonotype was seen many times. The V gene is TRBV7-8, the J gene TRBJ2-1; TRBD2 agrees at 11 bases. CDR1 and CDR2 from the germline V gene are SGHVS and FQNEAQ. The CDR3 runs 16 residues. V lost 3 bases to trimming and J lost 0 bases; unmatched junction nucleotides: 1. CDR3 sequence reads: CASSLGLADSYNEQFF. The CDR3 DNA reads as TGTGCCAGCAGCTTGGGACTAGCGGACTCCTACAATGAGCAGTTCTTC.

This clonotype came up a few times. The chain employs TRBV6-2 or TRBV6-3 and TRBJ2-1; D is undetermined. V dropped 6 bases and J dropped 3 bases, with 3 bases sitting between them. The CDR3 spans 11 residues. Germline CDR1 and CDR2: MNHEY and SVGEGT. The CDR3 protein is CASSNYNEQFF. CDR3 nucleotide sequence: TGTGCCAGCAGCAACTACAATGAGCAGTTCTTC.

In DNA form, the CDR3 reads TGTGCCAGCAGCCAAGTTTATAGGGAAGAGACCCAGTACTTC. It encodes CASSQVYREETQYF. J is TRBJ2-5 and V is TRBV14; D is undetermined. Germline CDR1 is SGHDN and CDR2 is FVKESK. Trimming shortened V by 1 base and J by 3 bases, and 9 bases separated the two germline ends. This CDR3 region has 14 residues.

The chain links TRBV28 to TRBJ2-1; unclear D gene. This CDR3 is built from 11 residues. Germline CDR1 and CDR2: MDHEN and SYDVKM. Trimming removed 3 bases at V and 10 bases at J, with 7 bases between. The CDR3 DNA is TGTGCCAGCAGTTTGACCCGGGAGCAGTTCTTC. Residues: CASSLTREQFF.

This clonotype appeared many times. The chain combines TRBV7-8 with TRBJ2-1; 9 bases are a match to TRBD2. The V and J ends lost 3 bases and 4 bases, in that order; junction bases with no gene match: 7. In germline, CDR1 is SGHVS, CDR2 FQNEAQ. CDR3 size: 16 residues. CDR3 protein: CASSLLAGVNYNEQFF. In DNA, the CDR3 is TGTGCCAGCAGCTTGTTAGCGGGGGTCAATTACAATGAGCAGTTCTTC. Complete variable domain (other parts from reference TRBV7-8 and TRBJ2-1): GAGVSQSPRYKVAKRGQDVALRCDPISGHVSLFWYQQALGQGPEFLTYFQNEAQLDKSGLPSDRFFAERPEGSVSTLKIQRTQQEDSAVYLCASSLLAGVNYNEQFFGPGTRLTVL.

This clonotype is large (0.1 to 1%) within its sample. The chain uses TRBV5-5 and TRBJ2-7; D possibly corresponds to TRBD2 (6 bases). With 6 bases removed from V and 5 bases from J, the gap between germline ends came to 9 bases. The CDR3 runs to 11 residues. Germline loops: CDR1 SGHKS, CDR2 YYEKEE (reference sequence). The CDR3 DNA is TGTGCCAGCATGGAGGGGAACGAGCAGTACTTC. It translates to CASMEGNEQYF.

The J gene is TRBJ2-4, the V gene TRBV6-2 or TRBV6-3, with TRBD2 identical over 15 bases. V was clipped by 6 bases and J by 0 bases; unmatched bases: 9. The CDR3 runs 19 residues. The germline CDR1 and CDR2 sequences are MNHEY and SVGEGT. The CDR3 nucleotides read TGTGCCAGCAGCCGGGGCGGACTAGCGGGGGGGCTAGCCAAAAACATTCAGTACTTC. Protein: CASSRGGLAGGLAKNIQYF.

This clonotype occurred many times. CDR3 coding DNA: TGTGCCAGCAGCTTGGAGGGCCCCGGGACAGGCGTCTCCTACGAGCAGTACTTC. Residues: CASSLEGPGTGVSYEQYF. The chain links TRBV5-6 to TRBJ2-7, with 8 positions matching TRBD1. The CDR3 extends over 18 amino acids. J gave up 0 bases and V 0 bases, and 11 bases lay outside the gene matches. Germline V CDR1 and CDR2: SGHDT, YYEEEE.

This clonotype was detected only a few times. The CDR3 sequence: CASSPGGEQYF. CDR3 DNA sequence: TGTGCCAGCTCACCCGGGGGCGAGCAGTACTTC. This chain uses TRBV18 with TRBJ2-7; a weak D match, TRBD2 (6 bases). V gave up 3 bases and J gave up 6 bases, with 6 bases separating them. This CDR3 region has 11 residues. Germline CDR1 KGHSH, CDR2 LQKENI.

In its sample, this clonotype was seen a few times. CDR3 in DNA: TGCAGTGCTAGGTCGGGCCGTTTATTCGAGCAGTACTTC. This encodes CSARSGRLFEQYF. This rearrangement joins TRBV20-1 to TRBJ2-7; D gene uncertain. The CDR3 has 13 amino acids. Germline V CDR1 and CDR2: DFQATT, SNEGSKA (reference sequence). The V end was cut by 3 bases, the J end by 6 bases, with 15 bases between.

The CDR3 spells CASSPVGLKFHEQYF. The CDR3 region has the DNA TGTGCCAGCAGTCCCGTGGGGCTAAAGTTCCACGAGCAGTACTTC. The J gene is TRBJ2-7, the V gene TRBV12-3 or TRBV12-4; D is perhaps TRBD1 (5 bases). V was shortened by 5 bases and J by 5 bases, with 19 bases between the two germline ends. The CDR3 runs 15 residues.

The CDR3 region is CASSQSELVTYNEQFF. The CDR3 region has the DNA TGCGCCAGCAGCCAGTCGGAACTAGTTACCTACAATGAGCAGTTCTTC. This chain uses TRBV4-1 with TRBJ2-1, with a weak D call TRBD2 (5 bases). The CDR3 contains 16 residues. The germline V gene has CDR1 MGHRA and CDR2 YSYEKL. Trimming shortened V by 3 bases and J by 2 bases, and 14 bases separated the two germline ends.

V and J are TRBV19 and TRBJ2-7; TRBD2 aligns across 7 bases. The CDR3 has 15 residues. J gave up 2 bases and V 3 bases, and 7 bases lay outside the gene matches. The germline V gene encodes CDR1 LNHDA and CDR2 SQIVND (reference sequence). Here the CDR3 DNA reads TGTGCCAGTAGTATTGCACTAGCGCCGACCTACGAGCAGTACTTC. Protein: CASSIALAPTYEQYF.

The rearrangement joins TRBV4-1 to TRBJ2-7, with D perhaps matching TRBD1 (5 bases). Looked up from germline, CDR1 is MGHRA and CDR2 is YSYEKL. This CDR3 spans 14 amino acids. Trimming removed 2 bases from V and 6 bases from J, with 14 bases in between. The CDR3 loop is CASSQPVRATEQYF. The CDR3 bases are TGCGCCAGCAGCCAACCAGTCAGGGCTACCGAGCAGTACTTC.

This clonotype was seen at least ten times. The rearrangement links TRBV7-6 to TRBJ2-2; unclear D gene. Germline CDR1 SGHVS, CDR2 FNYEAQ. The CDR3 runs 12 residues. Trimming left V 5 bases short and J 7 bases short, with 8 bases between. CDR3 coding DNA: TGTGCCAGCAGCCAGATAGACGGGGAGCTGTTTTTT. It is translated as CASSQIDGELFF. Combining the CDR3 with reference TRBV7-6 and TRBJ2-2 gives the whole variable domain GAGVSQSPRYKVTKRGQDVALRCDPISGHVSLYWYRQALGQGPEFLTYFNYEAQQDKSGLPNDRFSAERPEGSISTLTIQRTEQRDSAMYRCASSQIDGELFFGEGSRLTVL.

This clonotype was seen only a few times. The rearrangement links TRBV24-1 to TRBJ2-4, with D perhaps matching TRBD1 (6 bases). Looked up from germline, CDR1 is KGHDR and CDR2 is SFDVKD. The V gene lost 11 bases and the J gene lost 0 bases, with 19 bases spanning the gap. The CDR3 length is 16 residues. The CDR3 bases are TGTGCCAAGAGGAACAGGGAACATCCAGCCAAAAACATTCAGTACTTC. Residues: CAKRNREHPAKNIQYF.

This clonotype has just a few counts. The genes are TRBV29-1 and TRBJ2-2, with 7 nucleotides matching TRBD2. Per the germline V gene, CDR1 is SQVTM and CDR2 is ANQGSEA. The CDR3 totals 13 residues. With 7 bases clipped from V and 6 bases from J, the junction kept 8 bases outside the gene matches. DNA of the CDR3: TGCAGCGCCAAGCGGGGTATCGCCGGGGAGCTGTTTTTT. Residues: CSAKRGIAGELFF.

This clonotype showed up just a few times. The chain combines TRBV30 with TRBJ2-3; D remains ambiguous. Germline-derived CDR1 and CDR2 are GTSNPN and SVGIG (reference sequence). Trimming pared 4 bases from V and 0 bases from J, leaving 8 bases between. This CDR3 contains 13 residues. CDR3: CAWTVPSTDTQYF. CDR3 coding DNA: TGTGCCTGGACAGTCCCTAGCACAGATACGCAGTATTTT.

This clonotype was counted a few times. V gene TRBV4-2 combines with J gene TRBJ2-1; 8 bases are shared with TRBD1. Germline CDR1 and CDR2: LGHNA and YNFKEQ. CDR3 length equals 16 residues. The J segment lost 6 bases and the V segment lost 0 bases, leaving 7 bases of the junction unmatched. The CDR3 sequence: CASSQDPGQGSNEQFF. The CDR3 DNA sequence: TGTGCCAGCAGCCAAGACCCTGGACAGGGCAGCAATGAGCAGTTCTTC.

This clonotype was recorded at least ten times. V usage is TRBV20-1 and J usage is TRBJ2-3; possibly TRBD1 or TRBD2 for D (6 bases each). V lost 6 bases to trimming and J lost 6 bases, with 16 bases between them. The V gene's germline CDR1 is DFQATT and CDR2 SNEGSKA (reference sequence). This CDR3 comprises 13 residues. The CDR3 protein is CSARRGATDTQYF. The CDR3 bases are TGCAGTGCCCGTAGGGGGGCAACGGATACGCAGTATTTT.